The next 27 T cell receptor beta chains were all read from a single sample in a study of Ad26.COV2.S vaccination and SARS-CoV-2 variants. Documented treatment: 15 to 20 received Ad26.COV2.S at low or high dose, single or two shots; 5 received placebo; per-sample allocation not given. Samples analyzed were those drawn on day 63 after the first vaccine or placebo injection. Libraries were prepared by immunoSEQ multiplex PCR; TCRdb keeps only in-frame clonotypes and omits some of them. The sample records about 260,000 clones, 70% to 90% being singletons. This specimen was peripheral blood, taken in a trial of Ad26.COV2.S vaccine versus placebo. The source is a person aged 18 to 59 who received the Ad26.COV2.S COVID-19 vaccine or a placebo.

This clone occurred once. The chain combines TRBV12-3 or TRBV12-4 with TRBJ2-2; no reliable D call. The CDR3 spans 12 residues. V was cut by 4 bases and J by 8 bases, with 8 bases left in between. The DNA for the CDR3 is TGTGCCAGCAGTTCATGTATGGGGGAGCTGTTTTTT. This sequence encodes CASSSCMGELFF.

The rearrangement uses TRBV10-3 and TRBJ2-7; 9 bases agree with TRBD1. CDR3 length equals 14 residues. Per germline, CDR1 ENHRY and CDR2 SYGVKD. V was clipped by 6 bases and J by 4 bases; unmatched bases: 7. The CDR3 DNA reads TGTGCCATCAGCCCGGGACAGGGAACGTACGAGCAGTACTTC. This encodes CAISPGQGTYEQYF.

The rearrangement links TRBV11-2 to TRBJ2-5; TRBD2 aligns across 7 bases. V lost 2 bases, J lost 4 bases, and 13 bases stayed unmatched. The CDR3 loop spans 17 amino acids. Germline assignment: CDR1 SGHAT and CDR2 FQNNGV. This CDR3 reads CASSLLIGEGPGETQYF. CDR3 nucleotide sequence: TGTGCCAGCAGCTTATTAATCGGGGAGGGCCCGGGAGAGACCCAGTACTTC.

The V call is TRBV5-6, the J call TRBJ1-3; no definite D call. The CDR3 loop spans 15 amino acids. Germline CDR1 and CDR2: SGHDT and YYEEEE. Trimming stripped 2 bases from V and 4 bases from J, with 13 bases between. The CDR3 region is CASSLVGIEGNTIYF. CDR3 DNA sequence: TGTGCCAGCAGCTTAGTAGGGATCGAGGGAAACACCATATATTTT.

This clone was seen a few times. The V gene is TRBV29-1, the J gene TRBJ2-3; no reliable D call. Trimming pared 4 bases from V and 3 bases from J, leaving 5 bases between. The length of the CDR3 is 11 residues. CDR1 and CDR2 (germline): SQVTM, ANQGSEA. The CDR3 DNA sequence: TGCAGCGTTGTGACAACAGATACGCAGTATTTT. Its translation is CSVVTTDTQYF.

A few counts support this clone. The rearrangement joins TRBV19 to TRBJ1-5, with D possibly being TRBD1 (5 bases). The CDR3 sequence is 16 residues long. Trimming shortened V by 5 bases and J by 1 base, and 15 bases separated the two germline ends. The germline V gene encodes CDR1 LNHDA and CDR2 SQIVND (reference sequence). Here the CDR3 DNA reads TGTGCCAGTAGTTTTACGGGCCGGGGGAGCAATCAGCCCCAGCATTTT. It yields the protein CASSFTGRGSNQPQHF.

The chain couples TRBV5-4 to TRBJ1-2; D is perhaps TRBD1 (6 bases). Per the germline V gene, CDR1 is SGHNT and CDR2 is YYREEE (reference sequence). V was shortened by 4 bases and J by 4 bases, with 17 bases between the two germline ends. The CDR3 runs 15 residues. In DNA, the CDR3 is TGTGCCAGCAGCGGGGAGGGGGGGCGAGTCTATGGCTACACCTTC. Translating gives CASSGEGGRVYGYTF. The variable domain in full, with the rest retrieved from reference TRBV5-4 and TRBJ1-2, is ETGVTQSPTHLIKTRGQQVTLRCSSQSGHNTVSWYQQALGQGPQFIFQYYREEENGRGNFPPRFSGLQFPNYSSELNVNALELDDSALYLCASSGEGGRVYGYTFGSGTRLTVV.

The chain has TRBV4-3 and TRBJ2-1, with TRBD2 matching 13 bases. In germline, CDR1 is LGHNA, CDR2 YSLEER. The CDR3 contains 20 residues. J gave up 0 bases and V 1 base, and 9 bases lay outside the gene matches. DNA of the CDR3: TGCGCCAGCAGCCAAGCCTCCGGACTAGCGGGGGTTAGCTCCTACAATGAGCAGTTCTTC. Translating it yields CASSQASGLAGVSSYNEQFF.

This rearrangement joins TRBV25-1 to TRBJ2-4, with TRBD1 matching 10 bases. From germline, CDR1 is MGHDK and CDR2 SYGVNS. The CDR3 is made up of 17 amino acids. V shed 3 bases, J shed 7 bases, and the junction held 12 bases outside the gene matches. This CDR3 reads CASSDSPGQGYMNIQYF. The CDR3 DNA reads as TGTGCCAGCAGTGATTCTCCGGGACAGGGGTATATGAACATTCAGTACTTC.

CDR3 sequence: CASSQDMNPRAYGYTF. In nucleotides, the CDR3 is TGCGCCAGCAGCCAAGATATGAACCCTCGGGCCTATGGCTACACCTTC. The chain carries TRBV4-1 and TRBJ1-2; D is ambiguous. This CDR3 is built from 16 residues. Trimming pared 0 bases from V and 4 bases from J, leaving 15 bases between. From germline, CDR1 is MGHRA and CDR2 YSYEKL.

The rearrangement joins TRBV7-2 to TRBJ2-2, with TRBD2 identical over 14 bases. The CDR3 is 17 amino acids. From germline, CDR1 is SGHTA and CDR2 FQGNSA. With 4 bases clipped from V and 6 bases from J, the junction kept 7 bases outside the gene matches. In DNA, the CDR3 is TGTGCCAGCAGCTCGACTAGCGGGAGGGCGGTCGCCGGGGAGCTGTTTTTT. This gives the protein CASSSTSGRAVAGELFF.

The genes are TRBV4-1 and TRBJ1-5; no definite D call. Trimming took 0 bases from V and 1 from J, leaving 7 bases between them. Germline V lookup: CDR1 MGHRA, CDR2 YSYEKL. The CDR3 extends over 15 amino acids. In nucleotides, the CDR3 is TGCGCCAGCAGCCAAGAATGGGAAAGCAATCAGCCCCAGCATTTT. It is translated as CASSQEWESNQPQHF.

In this sample, this clone turned up once. The sample carries other DNA sequences with the same CDR3. The J gene is TRBJ2-7, the V gene TRBV6-1; the D is unclear. The germline V and J ends were trimmed by 2 bases and 4 bases, with 6 bases remaining between them. Germline V gives CDR1 MNHNS, CDR2 SASEGT. This CDR3 is built from 12 residues. The CDR3 loop reads CASSELRYEQYF. The CDR3 nucleotides are TGTGCCAGCAGTGAATTGAGATACGAGCAGTACTTC.

The rearrangement uses TRBV19 and TRBJ1-2; 8 nucleotides align to TRBD1. The germline V gene encodes CDR1 LNHDA and CDR2 SQIVND (reference sequence). V gave up 5 bases and J gave up 6 bases; unmatched junction bases: 11. The CDR3 is 15 amino acids. CDR3 bases: TGTGCCAGTAGTCCCCAAGTGACAGGGGTGGATGGCTACACCTTC. The encoded protein is CASSPQVTGVDGYTF.

This clone was counted only a few times. The sample contains more than one DNA sequence encoding this CDR3. This rearrangement joins TRBV6-5 to TRBJ2-3; D might be TRBD2 (5 bases). Trimming pared 7 bases from V and 2 bases from J, leaving 10 bases between. The CDR3 spans 13 residues. The V gene's germline CDR1 is MNHEY and CDR2 SVGAGI. The DNA for the CDR3 is TGTGCCAGCAACCGGGGTAACACAGATACGCAGTATTTT. Its translation: CASNRGNTDTQYF.

The chain uses TRBV4-1 and TRBJ2-1, with 9 bases that match TRBD2. The length of the CDR3 is 15 residues. Unmatched junction bases numbered 3, after V lost 4 bases and J lost 2 bases. Germline V lookup: CDR1 MGHRA, CDR2 YSYEKL. The CDR3 reads CASSRGGGAYNEQFF. CDR3 bases: TGCGCCAGCAGCCGTGGCGGGGGGGCCTACAATGAGCAGTTCTTC.

The V gene is TRBV4-3, the J gene TRBJ2-2; 8 positions match TRBD2. Germline V gene lookup returns CDR1 LGHNA and CDR2 YSLEER. Losses at the gene ends were 4 bases for V and 6 bases for J; bases not matched to a gene: 7. CDR3 size: 15 residues. CDR3 region: CASSLFTRGAGELFF. The CDR3 DNA reads TGCGCCAGCAGCCTATTCACGCGGGGGGCCGGGGAGCTGTTTTTT.

This clone was observed a single time. The chain has TRBV27 and TRBJ2-1; tentatively, D is TRBD1 or TRBD2 (6 bases each). With 7 bases removed from V and 1 base from J, the gap between germline ends came to 11 bases. This CDR3 is 14 amino acids long. Germline CDR1 and CDR2: MNHEY and SMNVEV (reference sequence). The DNA for the CDR3 is TGTGCCAGCACCCGAGGGGGGTCCTACAATGAGCAGTTCTTC. Its protein product is CASTRGGSYNEQFF.

The chain uses TRBV27 and TRBJ2-6; a weak D match, TRBD1 (5 bases). CDR1 MNHEY and CDR2 SMNVEV come from the germline V gene (reference sequence). Deletions cut 8 bases from V and 5 bases from J, with 19 bases between. The CDR3 totals 16 residues. The CDR3 DNA is TGTGCCAGCCGCCAAGTTGCAGGGCCCAGGGCCAACGTCCTGACTTTC. It translates to CASRQVAGPRANVLTF.

This clone was detected once. This chain joins TRBV3-1 (or the pseudogene TRBV3-2) and TRBJ2-1; D is possibly TRBD2 (5 bases). Germline CDR1 is LGHDT and CDR2 is YNNKEL (reference sequence). This CDR3 has 15 residues. Trimming cost V 2 bases and J 9 bases, with 17 bases left between them. The CDR3 region has the DNA TGTGCCAGCAGCCAATCTAATGGGGAGCGCTCTGAGCAGTTCTTC. It encodes CASSQSNGERSEQFF.

The chain recombines TRBV19 with TRBJ2-5; 9 bases are shared with TRBD1. J was trimmed by 3 bases and V by 5 bases; bases with no gene match: 13. The CDR3 sequence is 17 residues long. Germline V gene data show CDR1 as LNHDA and CDR2 as SQIVND (reference sequence). The CDR3 loop is CASSPGTGRRSEETQYF. The CDR3 DNA follows: TGTGCCAGTAGTCCTGGGACAGGGCGACGAAGTGAAGAGACCCAGTACTTC. Looking up the rest from reference TRBV19 and TRBJ2-5 gives the full variable domain: DGGITQSPKYLFRKEGQNVTLSCEQNLNHDAMYWYRQDPGQGLRLIYYSQIVNDFQKGDIAEGYSVSREKKESFPLTVTSAQKNPTAFYLCASSPGTGRRSEETQYFGPGTRLLVL.

There are a few counts of this clone. The chain couples TRBV4-3 to TRBJ2-1; TRBD1 might be the D (5 bases). CDR3 length: 17 residues. Germline lookup yields CDR1 LGHNA and CDR2 YSLEER. V lost 0 bases and J 7 bases, leaving 19 bases between the germline ends. In nucleotides, the CDR3 is TGCGCCAGCAGCCAAGATCTCCATGAGACAGTAACGAATGAGCAGTTCTTC. Protein: CASSQDLHETVTNEQFF.

This clone was counted a single time. V gene TRBV27 combines with J gene TRBJ2-7; D unclear. V was clipped by 1 base and J by 4 bases, with 8 bases between them. The CDR3 loop spans 13 amino acids. Germline CDR1 and CDR2: MNHEY and SMNVEV (reference sequence). This CDR3 is CASSLWGSYEQYF. DNA of the CDR3: TGTGCCAGCAGTTTATGGGGATCGTACGAGCAGTACTTC.

The chain joins TRBV18 to TRBJ2-2, with 12 bases identical to TRBD2. Germline-derived CDR1 and CDR2 are KGHSH and LQKENI. V trimming: 3 bases; J trimming: 3 bases; junction bases outside the gene matches: 2. CDR3 length equals 16 residues. CDR3 DNA sequence: TGTGCCAGCTCACCCCGACTAGCGGGAGACACCGGGGAGCTGTTTTTT. Translating it yields CASSPRLAGDTGELFF.

The CDR3 is CATSESDGLSSYEQYV. As DNA, the CDR3 is TGTGCCACCAGTGAATCCGACGGTCTGAGCTCCTACGAGCAGTACGTC. V is TRBV24-1 and J is TRBJ2-7, with D hard to call. The CDR3 runs 16 residues. Trimming removed 4 bases at V and 0 bases at J, with 15 bases between. Germline CDR1 reads KGHDR; CDR2 reads SFDVKD.

The genes are TRBV7-2 and TRBJ2-6, with D uncertain. The CDR3 loop spans 15 amino acids. The ends were cut back, 5 bases at V and 4 bases at J, with 12 bases in the middle. The germline V gene has CDR1 SGHTA and CDR2 FQGNSA. CDR3 DNA: TGTGCCAGCAGCCCCGCCGGAACCGGGGCCAACGTCCTGACTTTC. Its protein product is CASSPAGTGANVLTF.

This clone showed up just a few times. J is TRBJ1-2 and V is TRBV2; D may be TRBD1 (5 bases). Germline V gene lookup returns CDR1 SNHLY and CDR2 FYNNEI. V lost 7 bases to trimming and J lost 6 bases, with 18 bases between them. The CDR3 spans 14 residues. The CDR3 coding sequence is TGTGCCAGCATCGGGACGAGAGACGACAATGGCTACACCTTC. It translates to CASIGTRDDNGYTF.